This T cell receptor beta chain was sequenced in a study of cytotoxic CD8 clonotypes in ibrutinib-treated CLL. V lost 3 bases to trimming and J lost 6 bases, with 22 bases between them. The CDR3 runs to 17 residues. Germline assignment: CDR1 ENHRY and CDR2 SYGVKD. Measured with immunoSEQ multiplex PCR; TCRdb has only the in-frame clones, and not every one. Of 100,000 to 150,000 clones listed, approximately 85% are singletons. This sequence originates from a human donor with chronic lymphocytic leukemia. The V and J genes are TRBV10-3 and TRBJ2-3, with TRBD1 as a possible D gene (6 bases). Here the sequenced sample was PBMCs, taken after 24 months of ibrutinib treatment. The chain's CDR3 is CAISDPSQGISMDTQYF. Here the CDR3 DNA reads TGTGCCATCAGTGACCCTTCTCAGGGGATATCGATGGATACGCAGTATTTT.